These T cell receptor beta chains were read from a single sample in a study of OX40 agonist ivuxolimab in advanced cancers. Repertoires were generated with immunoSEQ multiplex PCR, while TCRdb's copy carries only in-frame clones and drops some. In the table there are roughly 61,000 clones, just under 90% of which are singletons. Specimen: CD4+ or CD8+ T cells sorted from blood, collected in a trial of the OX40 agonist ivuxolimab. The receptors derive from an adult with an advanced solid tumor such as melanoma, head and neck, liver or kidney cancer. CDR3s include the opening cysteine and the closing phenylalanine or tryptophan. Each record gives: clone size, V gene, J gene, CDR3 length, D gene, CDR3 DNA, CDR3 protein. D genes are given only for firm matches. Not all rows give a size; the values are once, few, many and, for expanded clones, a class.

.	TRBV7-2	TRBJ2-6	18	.	TGTGCCAGCAGCTTAGACTTCACCACCCTCTCTGGGGCCAACGTCCTGACTTTC	CASSLDFTTLSGANVLTF
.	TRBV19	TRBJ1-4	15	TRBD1	TGTGCCAGTAGTATCGGGGACAGGGAGCATGAAAAACTGTTTTTT	CASSIGDREHEKLFF
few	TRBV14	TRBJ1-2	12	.	TGTGCCAGCAGCTCCGGGAGGTATGGCTACACCTTC	CASSSGRYGYTF
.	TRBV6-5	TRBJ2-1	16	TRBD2	TGTGCCAGCAGTTACTCCTCTAGCGGGTGGGGGAATGAGCAGTTCTTC	CASSYSSSGWGNEQFF
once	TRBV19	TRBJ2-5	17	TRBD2	TGTGCCAGTAGTGTAATATCGGGAGGAGGGTACCAAGAGACCCAGTACTTC	CASSVISGGGYQETQYF
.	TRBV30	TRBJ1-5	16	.	TGTGCCTGGAGTGCACCCGGTACAGCAGCAAATCAGCCCCAGCATTTT	CAWSAPGTAANQPQHF
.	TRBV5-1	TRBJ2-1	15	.	TGCGCCAGCAGGTCCGGGACGGTGTCCTACAATGGGCAGTTCTTC	CASRSGTVSYNGQFF
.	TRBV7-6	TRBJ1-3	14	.	TGTGCCAGCAGCCCACAGGGTCTCAGGGTCACCATATATTTT	CASSPQGLRVTIYF
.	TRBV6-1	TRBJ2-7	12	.	TGTGCCATCGGAGACTTTAGCTACGAGCAGTACTTC	CAIGDFSYEQYF
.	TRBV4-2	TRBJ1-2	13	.	TGTGCCAGCAGCCAAGTAGCTGAATATGGCTACACCTTC	CASSQVAEYGYTF
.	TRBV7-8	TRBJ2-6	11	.	TGTGCCAGCACCGGGGCCAACGTCCTGACTTTC	CASTGANVLTF
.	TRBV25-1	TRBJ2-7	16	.	TGTGCCAGCAGTGCCAGCCAAACCAGGGGCACCTACGAGCAGTACTTC	CASSASQTRGTYEQYF
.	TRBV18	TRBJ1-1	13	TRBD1	TGTGCCAGCTCCAAGGACAGGGACACTGAAGCTTTCTTT	CASSKDRDTEAFF
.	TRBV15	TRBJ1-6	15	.	TGTGCCACCAGCAGCCACGGGGGGCAGGCTTCACCCCTCCACTTT	CATSSHGGQASPLHF
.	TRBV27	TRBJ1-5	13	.	TGTGCCAGCAGTTTCAGCCTTAATCAGCCCCAGCATTTT	CASSFSLNQPQHF
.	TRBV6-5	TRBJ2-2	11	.	TGTGCCAGCAGTTCGGGGAGGGAGCTGTTTTTT	CASSSGRELFF
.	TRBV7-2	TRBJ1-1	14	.	TGTGCCAGCAGCTCACCCCCGGAGAACACTGAAGCTTTCTTT	CASSSPPENTEAFF
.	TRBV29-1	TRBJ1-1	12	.	TGCAGCGTACCCACTACGGGGACTGAAGCTTTCTTT	CSVPTTGTEAFF
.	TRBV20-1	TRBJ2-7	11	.	TGCAGTGCTGCCGAATCTCCCGAGCAGTACTTC	CSAAESPEQYF
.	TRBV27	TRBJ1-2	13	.	TGTGCCAGCAGTCCTGTGGCCGGCTATGGCTACACCTTC	CASSPVAGYGYTF
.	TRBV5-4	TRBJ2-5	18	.	TGTGCCAGCAGCTTGGTTGCGAGACAAGGCGGGTTCTGCGAGACCCAGTACTTC	CASSLVARQGGFCETQYF
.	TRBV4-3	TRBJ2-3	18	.	TGCGCCAGCAGCCAGACGGGCGGCAGGGGTTTGGGCACAGATACGCAGTATTTT	CASSQTGGRGLGTDTQYF
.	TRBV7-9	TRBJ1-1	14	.	TGTGCCAGCAAGCGTTCCGGGGTAGGCACTGAAGCTTTCTTT	CASKRSGVGTEAFF
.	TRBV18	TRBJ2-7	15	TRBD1	TGTGCCAGCTCACCTGGACAGGGGGCCCACTACGAGCAGTACTTC	CASSPGQGAHYEQYF
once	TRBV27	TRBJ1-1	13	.	TGTGCCAGCAGTTTGAGCATGAACACTGAAGCTTTCTTT	CASSLSMNTEAFF
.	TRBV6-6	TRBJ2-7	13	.	TGTGCCAGCAGTTACCCATTGGGCTCCGAGCAGTACTTC	CASSYPLGSEQYF
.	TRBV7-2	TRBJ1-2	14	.	TGTGCCAGCAGCCTGTTAGGGGATAACTATGGCTACACCTTC	CASSLLGDNYGYTF
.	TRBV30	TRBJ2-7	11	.	TGTGCCTGGGGAATGGGTTACGAGCAGTACTTC	CAWGMGYEQYF
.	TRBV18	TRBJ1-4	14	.	TGTGCCAGCTCACCAGGGGAGACGGATGAAAAACTGTTTTTT	CASSPGETDEKLFF
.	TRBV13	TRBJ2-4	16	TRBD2	TGTGCCAGCACCCGTGTCGGGCGGGGGGGCGGAGACATTCAGTACTTC	CASTRVGRGGGDIQYF
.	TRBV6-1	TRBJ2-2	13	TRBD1	TGTGCCGGGACAGAGTCCAACACCGGGGAGCTGTTTTTT	CAGTESNTGELFF
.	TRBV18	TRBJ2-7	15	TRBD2	TGTGCCAGCTCACCTGGGACTAGCGAATACTACGAGCAGTACTTC	CASSPGTSEYYEQYF
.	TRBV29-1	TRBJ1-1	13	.	TGCAGCGAACAAAGAACAGCGAACACTGAAGCTTTCTTT	CSEQRTANTEAFF